This T cell receptor beta chain was recovered during a study of cytomegalovirus exposure and HLA in healthy donors. About the research overall: There were several hundred genotyped donors. Of these, 75% to 90% fell in the genetic ancestry cluster associated with self-reported Caucasian donors. Study-wide findings and caveats: DRB1 had the most TCR associations and HLA-C the fewest, a later analysis found, with rates varying by HLA locus. The majority of TCR sequences were rare, yet some public TCRs appeared in many donors.

PCR amplification relied on 60 Vbeta primers (plus 13 Jbeta primers). Only in-frame clones appear in the TCRdb table, and some are missing; sequencing was by immunoSEQ multiplex PCR. Of about 190,000 clones listed, roughly four fifths were seen once; the top ten hold approximately 3.1%. About this clone itself: Its matching antigen is unknown.

V lost 6 bases to trimming and J lost 6 bases, with 11 bases between them. Germline CDR1 LNHDA, CDR2 SQIVND (reference sequence). The CDR3 sequence is 12 residues long. The chain links TRBV19 to TRBJ1-2; D unclear. The clonotype was recovered from a woman aged 25 to 39 in good health and CMV-seropositive. Sequenced input: PBMCs. As DNA, the CDR3 is TGTGCCAGTAGGGAGCACCTCAATGGCTACACCTTC. Protein sequence: CASREHLNGYTF.